This TCR beta chain was obtained from a study of CD8 T cells in acute hepatitis C reinfection (dated by TCRdb to 2020 to 2022). Some background on the complete study: The study profiled the TCRbeta repertoire of CD8+ T cells specific for the HCV NS3-1073 epitope during acute infection and after viral clearance. Several spontaneous resolvers contributed paired acute and follow-up samples. Here is what the overall study found, with its caveats: Because bulk sequencing was performed on the TCRbeta chain only, alphabeta pairing of public clonotypes could not be determined. Chronically infected subjects had no follow-up repertoires because NS3-1073 specific cells were too rare to sort. Thirteen public clonotypes were identified irrespective of outcome, and one of the public clonotypes used V04-02/J02-02. It was rare for CDR3 sequences to be shared with other epitopes, and exact matching may have been limited by differing sequencing approaches. NS3-1073 specific repertoires were highly diverse, with no significant diversity differences between acute resolver, follow-up resolver and acute chronic samples.

In the case of this clone: The clone's antigen remains unknown. Per-base quality was not reported, and no clone a single base away is much larger than it.

The sample's time point label, decoded: naive CD8 control sorted from an acute-time-point sample. Enrolled in the Montreal Hepatitis C Cohort (HEPCO) in Canada, the donors were people who inject drugs, and these donors were followed every 3 months. Acute primary HCV infection was defined by a positive HCV RNA or antibody test following a negative test within the previous 24 weeks. CD3, CD8 and CD45RO antibodies were used for surface staining, and dead cells were excluded with an aqua fixable dye. 6 subjects who developed chronic infection, defined as HCV RNA positivity at 24 weeks, were also included in the cohort. Frozen stocks of peripheral blood mononuclear cells were first thawed, after which negative isolation of CD8+ T cells was carried out using the MACS CD8+ T cell Isolation Kit. A BD FACSAria II cell sorter was used to sort the cells. Genomic DNA was extracted from FACS-sorted cells, and TCRbeta chain sequencing was performed through the commercial immunoSEQ service. The original methods were these. ImmunoSEQ Analyzer software v3.0 and R v3.5.1 were the tools used to analyze the repertoire data. Sequences containing stop codons or out-of-frame rearrangements were removed, so only productive rearrangements were analyzed. The sequencing provider supplied the metrics for Simpson diversity, Shannon entropy, CDR3 length and nucleotide addition. Clonotypes were grouped by frequency into dominant, sub-dominant, low or lowest abundance categories, and clonotypes below 0.1% were left out of most analyses. A CDR3 amino acid clonotype was designated public if detected in at least two subjects at a cumulative frequency of at least 0.5%. Not all clones reach the TCRdb copy of this immuneACCESS table, which keeps in-frame sequences only. Checked studies attribute under half of the gap to unresolved V genes and leave the rest unexplained. The D gene and trimming were derived from the DNA, and the V and J assignments and clone size from that table. In all, the sample holds some 40,000 clones, and around 87% of those were seen once. More than 0.4% of the sample lies in the top ten.

This receptor was taken from a man aged 25 to 40 with chronic hepatitis C. The sample comprised naive CD8+ T cells from PBMCs. Read against the paper, the sample's cell subset or site label means: sorted total naive CD45RO-negative CD8+ T cells.

CDR3 loop: CASSLEGAKNIQYF. The nucleotide sequence is TGTGCCAGCAGTTTGGAAGGAGCCAAAAACATTCAGTACTTC. The chain uses TRBV27 and TRBJ2-4, with no confident D gene call. CDR1 MNHEY and CDR2 SMNVEV were looked up in the germline V gene (reference sequence). The CDR3 goes from the cysteine to the phenylalanine over 14 residues. The retained sequence is limited to the CDR3, 42 bases, with the frame set at the first base. The V and J ends are trimmed by 3 bases and 0 bases, leaving 6 bases between them.